Listed below are T cell receptor beta chains from one sample, sequenced in a study of post-analysis software for immune sequencing data. TCRdb redid the calling of the PCR reads with MiXCR, one entry per CDR3 protein. The sample includes fewer than 700,000 distinct CDR3 sequences, around 40% of them seen just once. Sequenced input: blood. These receptors all stem from a girl between 10 and 17 years old with multiple sclerosis. Each CDR3 is given with its conserved first and last residue. Each record gives: clone size, J gene, D gene, V gene, CDR3 protein, CDR3 DNA. D genes are given only for firm matches. Not all rows give a size; the values are once, few, many and, for expanded clones, a class.

clone size: NA
J gene: TRBJ2-3
D gene: TRBD2
V gene: TRBV20-1
CDR3 protein: CSARTSGRADTQYF
CDR3 DNA: TGCAGTGCGCGGACTAGTGGACGGGCAGATACGCAGTATTTT

clone size: NA
J gene: TRBJ2-5
D gene: TRBD1
V gene: TRBV5-8
CDR3 protein: CASSLGPGGGETQYF
CDR3 DNA: TGTGCCAGCAGCTTGGGCCCAGGGGGCGGAGAGACCCAGTACTTC

clone size: NA
J gene: TRBJ2-1
D gene: NA
V gene: TRBV4-1
CDR3 protein: CASSQVGSGSSYNERFF
CDR3 DNA: NA

clone size: NA
J gene: TRBJ2-6
D gene: NA
V gene: TRBV6-5
CDR3 protein: CASRETGSGANVLTF
CDR3 DNA: TGTGCCAGCAGGGAAACTGGCTCTGGGGCCAACGTCCTGACTTTC

clone size: few
J gene: TRBJ2-7
D gene: NA
V gene: TRBV7-9
CDR3 protein: CASSVKDEQYF
CDR3 DNA: TGTGCCAGCAGCGTCAAGGACGAGCAGTACTTC

clone size: NA
J gene: TRBJ1-4
D gene: TRBD1
V gene: TRBV6-5
CDR3 protein: CASSYSTSLRGSEKLFF
CDR3 DNA: TGTGCCAGCAGTTACTCTACCTCCCTCAGGGGGAGCGAAAAACTGTTTTTT

clone size: NA
J gene: TRBJ1-2
D gene: NA
V gene: TRBV20-1
CDR3 protein: CSASQSRGYTF
CDR3 DNA: TGCAGTGCTAGTCAATCGAGGGGCTACACCTTC

clone size: few
J gene: TRBJ2-1
D gene: TRBD2
V gene: TRBV12-3/TRBV12-4
CDR3 protein: CASRLRLAGVTGQFF
CDR3 DNA: TGTGCCAGCAGACTAAGACTAGCGGGAGTAACTGGGCAGTTCTTC

clone size: few
J gene: TRBJ2-7
D gene: NA
V gene: TRBV7-2
CDR3 protein: CASSLRAPSYEQYF
CDR3 DNA: TGTGCCAGCAGCTTAAGGGCCCCTTCCTACGAGCAGTACTTC

clone size: few
J gene: TRBJ2-4
D gene: NA
V gene: TRBV6-5
CDR3 protein: CASNYGGMGTKNIQYF
CDR3 DNA: TGTGCCAGCAATTACGGGGGCATGGGGACCAAAAACATTCAGTACTTC

clone size: NA
J gene: TRBJ2-5
D gene: NA
V gene: TRBV12-3/TRBV12-4
CDR3 protein: CASSFPSTETQYF
CDR3 DNA: TGTGCCAGCAGTTTCCCGAGCACGGAGACCCAGTACTTC

clone size: NA
J gene: TRBJ2-3
D gene: TRBD2
V gene: TRBV2
CDR3 protein: CASSDRRDYPLSDTQYF
CDR3 DNA: TGTGCCAGCAGTGATCGTCGGGACTACCCTCTATCAGATACGCAGTATTTT

clone size: few
J gene: TRBJ2-4
D gene: TRBD2
V gene: TRBV20-1
CDR3 protein: CSARRLAGVTKNIQYF
CDR3 DNA: TGCAGTGCTAGAAGACTAGCGGGAGTGACCAAAAACATTCAGTACTTC

clone size: NA
J gene: TRBJ2-1
D gene: NA
V gene: TRBV4-1
CDR3 protein: CASSHRLQAGPGREQFF
CDR3 DNA: TGCGCCAGCAGCCACCGCCTACAGGCCGGTCCGGGGAGGGAGCAGTTCTTC

clone size: once
J gene: TRBJ2-1
D gene: NA
V gene: TRBV30
CDR3 protein: CAWSEAVAYEQFF
CDR3 DNA: TGTGCCTGGAGCGAAGCGGTTGCCTATGAGCAGTTCTTC

clone size: few
J gene: TRBJ1-2
D gene: TRBD1
V gene: TRBV20-1
CDR3 protein: CSARAGQYNYGYTF
CDR3 DNA: TGCAGTGCTAGAGCGGGACAGTACAACTATGGCTACACCTTC

clone size: NA
J gene: TRBJ1-2
D gene: NA
V gene: TRBV12-3/TRBV12-4
CDR3 protein: CASSLGGLGLNYGYTF
CDR3 DNA: TGTGCCAGCAGTTTGGGAGGGCTGGGTCTCAACTATGGCTACACCTTC

clone size: few
J gene: TRBJ1-5
D gene: NA
V gene: TRBV5-1
CDR3 protein: CASSLRQPQHF
CDR3 DNA: TGCGCCAGCAGCTTGCGTCAGCCCCAGCATTTT

clone size: NA
J gene: TRBJ1-2
D gene: NA
V gene: TRBV6-5
CDR3 protein: CASCGGSNYGYTF
CDR3 DNA: TGTGCCAGCTGCGGGGGTTCTAACTATGGCTACACCTTC

clone size: NA
J gene: TRBJ2-5
D gene: TRBD2
V gene: TRBV7-2
CDR3 protein: CASSLAPKLAGGQETQYF
CDR3 DNA: TGTGCCAGCAGCTTAGCCCCTAAACTAGCGGGGGGGCAAGAGACCCAGTACTTC

clone size: few
J gene: TRBJ1-1
D gene: NA
V gene: TRBV12-3/TRBV12-4
CDR3 protein: CASSPDSVNTEAFF
CDR3 DNA: TGTGCCAGCAGTCCGGACAGCGTGAACACTGAAGCTTTCTTT

clone size: NA
J gene: TRBJ2-3
D gene: TRBD2
V gene: TRBV27
CDR3 protein: CASSLGLAGVATDTQYF
CDR3 DNA: TGTGCCAGCAGTTTGGGACTAGCGGGGGTTGCCACAGATACGCAGTATTTT

clone size: NA
J gene: TRBJ2-1
D gene: TRBD2
V gene: TRBV7-9
CDR3 protein: CASSLRRLAGVRAYNEQFF
CDR3 DNA: TGTGCCAGCAGCTTAAGGAGGCTAGCGGGAGTGAGGGCCTACAATGAGCAGTTCTTC

clone size: NA
J gene: TRBJ2-6
D gene: TRBD1
V gene: TRBV5-1
CDR3 protein: CASSNLVTGAFSGANVLTF
CDR3 DNA: TGCGCCAGCAGCAACCTGGTGACAGGGGCTTTCTCTGGGGCCAACGTCCTGACTTTC

clone size: NA
J gene: TRBJ1-4
D gene: NA
V gene: TRBV20-1
CDR3 protein: CSARKVGSTNEKLFF
CDR3 DNA: TGCAGTGCCAGGAAGGTTGGATCAACTAATGAAAAACTGTTTTTT

clone size: NA
J gene: TRBJ2-7
D gene: TRBD1
V gene: TRBV5-6
CDR3 protein: CASSYSGDRYF
CDR3 DNA: TGTGCCAGCAGCTATTCCGGGGACAGGTACTTC